Listed below are T cell receptor beta chains from one sample, sequenced in a study of cytomegalovirus exposure and HLA in healthy donors. Clones were read by immunoSEQ multiplex PCR, and TCRdb kept only the in-frame ones, dropping some. Among 82,000 or so clones listed, 85% to 95% were seen once. Sequences were obtained from PBMCs. These receptors all stem from a man between 18 and 29 years old in good health and CMV-seronegative. Both conserved end residues are part of each CDR3. Each record gives: J gene, V gene, D gene, CDR3 protein. A D gene is named only where the DNA matches it firmly.

j_gene: TRBJ2-7
v_gene: TRBV6-5
d_gene: TRBD1
CDR3aa: CASSYRDREYEQYF

j_gene: TRBJ2-7
v_gene: TRBV11-3
d_gene: .
CDR3aa: CASSSPLSYEQYF

j_gene: TRBJ2-2
v_gene: TRBV11-2
d_gene: TRBD1
CDR3aa: CASSSNRGHGELFF

j_gene: TRBJ1-1
v_gene: TRBV18
d_gene: TRBD1
CDR3aa: CASSPTTGTANTEAFF

j_gene: TRBJ2-3
v_gene: TRBV6-1
d_gene: TRBD2
CDR3aa: CARTPSAGGTDTQYF

j_gene: TRBJ1-1
v_gene: TRBV27
d_gene: .
CDR3aa: CASKPSGLNTEAFF

j_gene: TRBJ1-3
v_gene: TRBV7-2
d_gene: .
CDR3aa: CASSGGLSGNTIYF

j_gene: TRBJ2-1
v_gene: TRBV5-4
d_gene: TRBD2
CDR3aa: CASSPGGLAGYNEQFF

j_gene: TRBJ2-7
v_gene: TRBV27
d_gene: .
CDR3aa: CASRQGSYEQYF

j_gene: TRBJ1-1
v_gene: TRBV27
d_gene: .
CDR3aa: CASSPRGPNTEAFF

j_gene: TRBJ2-2
v_gene: TRBV5-4
d_gene: TRBD1
CDR3aa: CASSWDSANTGELFF

j_gene: TRBJ2-7
v_gene: TRBV11-2
d_gene: TRBD2
CDR3aa: CASSLDPGGSYEQYF

j_gene: TRBJ2-7
v_gene: TRBV6-1
d_gene: .
CDR3aa: CASSYRSYEQYF

j_gene: TRBJ1-2
v_gene: TRBV6-7
d_gene: .
CDR3aa: CASSPTGYGYTF

j_gene: TRBJ2-5
v_gene: TRBV6-5
d_gene: TRBD1
CDR3aa: CASNPGQGYETQYF

j_gene: TRBJ2-1
v_gene: TRBV6-1
d_gene: TRBD1
CDR3aa: CASSGPRDRGYNEQFF

j_gene: TRBJ2-1
v_gene: TRBV4-1
d_gene: TRBD2
CDR3aa: CASSHMERAGGPLLF

j_gene: TRBJ2-1
v_gene: TRBV6-1
d_gene: TRBD1
CDR3aa: CASSEPPGQGENEQFF

j_gene: TRBJ2-7
v_gene: TRBV2
d_gene: TRBD1
CDR3aa: CASRAGTGSYEQYF

j_gene: TRBJ1-5
v_gene: TRBV5-1
d_gene: .
CDR3aa: CASSSLPGGPGGNQPQHF

j_gene: TRBJ1-5
v_gene: TRBV5-6
d_gene: TRBD1
CDR3aa: CASSLGLDRVNQPQHF

j_gene: TRBJ2-1
v_gene: TRBV7-9
d_gene: TRBD2
CDR3aa: CASSLNIGTRKDNEQFF

j_gene: TRBJ1-1
v_gene: TRBV7-3
d_gene: .
CDR3aa: CASSTTGTMNTEAFF

j_gene: TRBJ2-2
v_gene: TRBV5-1
d_gene: .
CDR3aa: CASSTTSTGELFF

j_gene: TRBJ1-2
v_gene: TRBV7-8
d_gene: TRBD1
CDR3aa: CAWSVQGAQYGYTF

j_gene: TRBJ2-1
v_gene: TRBV7-3
d_gene: TRBD2
CDR3aa: CASSPASGRAVYEQFF

j_gene: TRBJ1-1
v_gene: TRBV4-1
d_gene: .
CDR3aa: CASSGPLRGTEAFF

j_gene: TRBJ2-1
v_gene: TRBV6-5
d_gene: .
CDR3aa: CASSYGLASDEQFF

j_gene: TRBJ1-5
v_gene: TRBV4-1
d_gene: .
CDR3aa: CASSQEWAGGNQPQHF

j_gene: TRBJ2-3
v_gene: TRBV4-1
d_gene: TRBD1
CDR3aa: CASSRGQARGYTDTQYF

j_gene: TRBJ2-5
v_gene: TRBV6-6
d_gene: TRBD2
CDR3aa: CASRPIAGGSGETQYF

j_gene: TRBJ2-1
v_gene: TRBV5-6
d_gene: .
CDR3aa: CASSLVGLFEQFF

j_gene: TRBJ1-2
v_gene: TRBV28
d_gene: .
CDR3aa: CATIPRQSYGYTF

j_gene: TRBJ1-4
v_gene: TRBV29-1
d_gene: .
CDR3aa: CSVEDRSREGEKLFF

j_gene: TRBJ2-3
v_gene: TRBV12-5
d_gene: TRBD1
CDR3aa: CASGPTSRGLTPDTQYF

j_gene: TRBJ2-5
v_gene: TRBV5-3
d_gene: TRBD1
CDR3aa: CARSLGQGHDQETQYF

j_gene: TRBJ2-3
v_gene: TRBV9
d_gene: TRBD2
CDR3aa: CASSVTSGGAGFTDTQYF

j_gene: TRBJ1-4
v_gene: TRBV5-1
d_gene: TRBD1
CDR3aa: CASSLAGTDNEKLFF

j_gene: TRBJ1-1
v_gene: TRBV25-1
d_gene: .
CDR3aa: CASSEYLGTSTNTEAFF

j_gene: TRBJ1-6
v_gene: TRBV30
d_gene: .
CDR3aa: CAWRNLQGGNSPLHF

j_gene: TRBJ1-2
v_gene: TRBV4-1
d_gene: .
CDR3aa: CASSPRQWNYGYTF

j_gene: TRBJ1-2
v_gene: TRBV11-2
d_gene: TRBD1
CDR3aa: CASSSVGTANYGYTF